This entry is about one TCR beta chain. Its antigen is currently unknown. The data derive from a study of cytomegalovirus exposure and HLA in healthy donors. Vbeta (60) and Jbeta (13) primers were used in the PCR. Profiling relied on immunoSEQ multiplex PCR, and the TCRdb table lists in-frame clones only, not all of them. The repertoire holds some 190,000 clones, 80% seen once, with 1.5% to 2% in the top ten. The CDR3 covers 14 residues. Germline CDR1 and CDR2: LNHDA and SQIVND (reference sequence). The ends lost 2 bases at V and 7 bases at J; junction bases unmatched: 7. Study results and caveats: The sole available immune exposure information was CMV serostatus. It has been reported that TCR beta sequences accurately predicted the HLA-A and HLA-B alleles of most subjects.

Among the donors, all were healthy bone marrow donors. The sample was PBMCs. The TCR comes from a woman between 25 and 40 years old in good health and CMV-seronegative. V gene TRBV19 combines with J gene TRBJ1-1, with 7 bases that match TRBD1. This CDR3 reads CASSINSQGNEAFF. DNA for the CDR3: TGTGCCAGTAGTATAAACTCACAGGGGAATGAAGCTTTCTTT.